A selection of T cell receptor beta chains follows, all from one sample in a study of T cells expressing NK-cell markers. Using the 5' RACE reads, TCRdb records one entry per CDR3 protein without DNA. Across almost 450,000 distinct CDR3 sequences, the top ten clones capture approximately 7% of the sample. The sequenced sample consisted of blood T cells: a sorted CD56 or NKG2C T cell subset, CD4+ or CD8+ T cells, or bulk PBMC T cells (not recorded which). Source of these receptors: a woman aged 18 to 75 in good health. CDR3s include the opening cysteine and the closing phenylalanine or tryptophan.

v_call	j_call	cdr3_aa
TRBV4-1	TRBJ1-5	CASRPTGSGQPQHF
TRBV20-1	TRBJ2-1	CSARKASGRMDEQFF
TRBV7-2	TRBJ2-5	CASSLSQQETQYF
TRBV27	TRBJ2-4	CASRRVPIAKNIQYF
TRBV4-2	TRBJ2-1	CASSQAGVVFF
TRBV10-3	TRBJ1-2	CAISESLGDLGYTF
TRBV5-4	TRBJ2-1	CASSRGPEQFF
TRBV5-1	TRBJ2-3	CASSLVVEGTTDTQYF
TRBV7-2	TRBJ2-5	CASSLVVSGSRKTQYF
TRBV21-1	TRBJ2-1	CASSTLAGGSREQFF
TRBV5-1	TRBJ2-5	CASSLVSTAQETQYF
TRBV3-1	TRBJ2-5	CASSQDLTGLAQYF
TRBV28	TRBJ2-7	CASSPLRDTSYEQYF
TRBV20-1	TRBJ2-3	CSAPDDWPGGFDTQYF
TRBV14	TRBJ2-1	CASFLSSSYNEQFF
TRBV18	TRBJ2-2	CASSYTQGIAGELFF
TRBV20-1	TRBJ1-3	CSASGLSGNTIYF
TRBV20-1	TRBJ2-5	CSARDYPQETQYF
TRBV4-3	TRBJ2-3	CASSQTGVDTQYF
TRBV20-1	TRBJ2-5	CSASGEGHEETQYF
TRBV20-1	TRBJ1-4	CSAGVKGSDEKLFF
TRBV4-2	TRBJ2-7	CASSQMTGTSYEQYF
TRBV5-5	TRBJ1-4	CASSKTTNEKLFF
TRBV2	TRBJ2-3	CASSEDRHTDTQYF
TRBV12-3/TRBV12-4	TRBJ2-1	CASSRGGAHHEQFF
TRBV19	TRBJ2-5	CASSIGDSTSQETQYF
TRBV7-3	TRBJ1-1	CASSPQGLAEAFF
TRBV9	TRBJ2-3	CASSVNSRGTDTQYF
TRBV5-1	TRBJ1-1	CASSLERYTEAFF
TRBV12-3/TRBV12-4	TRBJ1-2	CASSLSGDTGYTF
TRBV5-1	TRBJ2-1	CASSSDRGLSGLGDEQFF
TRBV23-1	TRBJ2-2	CASATREPDETGELFF
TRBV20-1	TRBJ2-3	CSAREQGSDTQYF
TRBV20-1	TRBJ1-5	CSAVEYRGLVGQPQHF
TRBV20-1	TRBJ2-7	CSARVPAGTPYEQYF
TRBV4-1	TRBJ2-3	CASSQEVGPADTQYF
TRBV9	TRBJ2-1	CASSVPGLSRNEQFF
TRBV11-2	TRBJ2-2	CASTLLEGDTGELFF
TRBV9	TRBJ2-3	CASSAITGLGDTQYF
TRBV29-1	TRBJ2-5	CSVGPRIQETQYF
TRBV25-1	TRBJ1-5	CARTPGTPGGLGNQPQHF
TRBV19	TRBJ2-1	CASCTGTRGYNEQFF
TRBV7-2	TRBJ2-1	CASSLLLTSDDEQFF
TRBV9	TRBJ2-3	CASSLRGSGSDTQYF
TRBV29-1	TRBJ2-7	CSVPRGDYEQYF
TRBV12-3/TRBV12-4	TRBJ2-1	CASRDPLRDEQFF
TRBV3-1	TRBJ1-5	CASSQGGLGGNQPQHF
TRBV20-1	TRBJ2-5	CSARDILSERETQYF
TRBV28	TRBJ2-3	CASSSPRGGPVGGDTQYF
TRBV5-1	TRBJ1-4	CASSAAQGRASEKLFF
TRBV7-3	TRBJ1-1	CASSLFGEGRAFF
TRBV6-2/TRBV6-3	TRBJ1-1	CATTGDNTEAFF
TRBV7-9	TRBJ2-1	CASSLVGWGARHEQFF
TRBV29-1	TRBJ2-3	CSSRTSTDTQYF
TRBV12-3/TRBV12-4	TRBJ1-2	CASSPGDRFSYGYTF
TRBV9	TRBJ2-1	CASSAQVEQFF
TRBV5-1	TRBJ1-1	CASSFKGATGSNTEAFF